This T cell receptor beta chain stems from a study of CD8+CD57+ T cells in acquired aplastic anemia. General study results and limits: Common to patients and controls were twenty-nine CD8+ CDR3 sequences.

Profiling that covered TCR beta VDJ and CDR3 relied on genomic DNA as its template. TCRdb redid the calling of the reads with MiXCR, one entry per CDR3 protein. The data contain about 160,000 distinct CDR3 sequences, around 43% of them singletons. CDR1 and CDR2 from the germline V gene are MNHEY and SVGEGT. V was clipped by 6 bases and J by 4 bases, with 18 bases between them. The CDR3 has 15 amino acids. This clonotype came up many times. What it binds is unknown. Patients who underwent sequencing had shown CD8+CD57+ cell expansion by flow cytometry. The origin of this receptor is a human donor with aplastic anemia. V and J are TRBV6-2 or TRBV6-3 and TRBJ1-1; D is uncertain. Sequencing was carried out using sorted CD4+, CD8+, or CD8+CD57+ T cells (not recorded which) from PBMCs. This chain's CDR3 is CASSHRPPTATEAFF. The DNA of the CDR3 is TGTGCCAGCAGCCACCGTCCCCCCACAGCCACTGAAGCTTTCTTT.